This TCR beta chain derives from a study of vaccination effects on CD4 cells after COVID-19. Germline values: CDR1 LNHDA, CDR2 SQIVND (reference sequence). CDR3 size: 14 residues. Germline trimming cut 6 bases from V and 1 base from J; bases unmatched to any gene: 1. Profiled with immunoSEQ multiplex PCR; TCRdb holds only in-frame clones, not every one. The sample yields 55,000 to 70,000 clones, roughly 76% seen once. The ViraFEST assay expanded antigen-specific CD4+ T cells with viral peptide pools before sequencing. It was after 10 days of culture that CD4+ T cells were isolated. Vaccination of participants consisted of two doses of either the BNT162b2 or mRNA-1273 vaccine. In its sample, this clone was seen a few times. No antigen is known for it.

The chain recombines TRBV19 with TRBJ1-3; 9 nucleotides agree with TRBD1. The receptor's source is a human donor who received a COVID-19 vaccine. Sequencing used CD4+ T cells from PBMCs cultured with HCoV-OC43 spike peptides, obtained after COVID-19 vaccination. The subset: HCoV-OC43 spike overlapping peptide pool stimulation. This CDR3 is CASRDRGSGNTIYF. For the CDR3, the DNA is TGTGCCAGTAGGGACAGGGGTTCTGGAAACACCATATATTTT.